The entry that follows covers one T cell receptor (beta chain) sequence. Germline V gene lookup returns CDR1 LNHDA and CDR2 SQIVND (reference sequence). V dropped 7 bases and J dropped 0 bases, with 9 bases sitting between them. The CDR3 runs 14 residues. The source of the sample is a study of T cells in Graves' hyperthyroidism and ophthalmopathy. Patients showing uncontrolled infection, other autoimmune disease, pregnancy or lactation were ineligible. RNA transcripts were the template for amplifying TCR beta CDR3 regions. The study used the HTBI primer set for a first-round RT-PCR of the TCR CDR3. TCRdb analysed the multiplex PCR reads with MiXCR anew, one entry per CDR3 protein. Of 300,000 to 400,000 distinct CDR3 sequences in the sample, 20% to 25% are singletons; the top ten hold 50% to 65%.

Sequencing was performed on blood. The chain has TRBV19 and TRBJ1-4; D is uncertain. This receptor was identified in a woman aged 50 to 60 with Graves' hyperthyroidism. CDR3 sequence (DNA): TGTGCCAGTATGAGTGGTTCAACTAATGAAAAACTGTTTTTT. Translating gives CASMSGSTNEKLFF.